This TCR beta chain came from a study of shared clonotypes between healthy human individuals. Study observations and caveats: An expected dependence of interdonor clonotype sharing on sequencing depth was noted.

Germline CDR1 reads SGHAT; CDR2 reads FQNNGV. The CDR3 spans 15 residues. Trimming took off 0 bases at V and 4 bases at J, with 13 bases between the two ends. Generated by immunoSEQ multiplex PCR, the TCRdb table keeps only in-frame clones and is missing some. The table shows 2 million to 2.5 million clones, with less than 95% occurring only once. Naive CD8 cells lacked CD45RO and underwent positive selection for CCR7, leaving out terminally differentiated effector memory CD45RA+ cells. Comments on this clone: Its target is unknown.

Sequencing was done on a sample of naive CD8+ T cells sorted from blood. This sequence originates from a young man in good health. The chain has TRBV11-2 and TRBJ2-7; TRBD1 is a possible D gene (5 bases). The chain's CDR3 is CASSLDRQGRYEQYF. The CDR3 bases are TGTGCCAGCAGCTTAGATCGCCAGGGTAGGTACGAGCAGTACTTC.